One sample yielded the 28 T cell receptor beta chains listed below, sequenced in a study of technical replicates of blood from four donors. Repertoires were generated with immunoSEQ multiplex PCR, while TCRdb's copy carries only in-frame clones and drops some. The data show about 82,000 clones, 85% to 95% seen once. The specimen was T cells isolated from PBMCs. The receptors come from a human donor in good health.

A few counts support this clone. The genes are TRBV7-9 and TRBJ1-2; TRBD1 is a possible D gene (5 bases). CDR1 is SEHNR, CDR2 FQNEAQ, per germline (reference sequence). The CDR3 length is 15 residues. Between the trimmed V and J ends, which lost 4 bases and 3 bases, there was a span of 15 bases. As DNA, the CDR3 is TGTGCCAGCAGCTCGACCGCGGGGGAGGACTATGGCTACACCTTC. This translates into CASSSTAGEDYGYTF.

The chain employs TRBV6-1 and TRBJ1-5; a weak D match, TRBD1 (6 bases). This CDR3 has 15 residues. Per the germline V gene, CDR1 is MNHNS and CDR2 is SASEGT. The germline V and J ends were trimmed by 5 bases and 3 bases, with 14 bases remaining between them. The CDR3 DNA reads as TGTGCCAGCAGTCAGCATCGGGACAACAATCAGCCCCAGCATTTT. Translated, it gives CASSQHRDNNQPQHF.

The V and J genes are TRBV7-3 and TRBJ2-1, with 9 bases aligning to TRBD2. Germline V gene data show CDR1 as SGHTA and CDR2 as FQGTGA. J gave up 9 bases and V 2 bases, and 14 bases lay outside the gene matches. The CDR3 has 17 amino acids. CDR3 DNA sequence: TGTGCCAGCAGCTTATCCGGGCGGGAGGGCCATAATGGTGAGCAGTTCTTC. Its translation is CASSLSGREGHNGEQFF.

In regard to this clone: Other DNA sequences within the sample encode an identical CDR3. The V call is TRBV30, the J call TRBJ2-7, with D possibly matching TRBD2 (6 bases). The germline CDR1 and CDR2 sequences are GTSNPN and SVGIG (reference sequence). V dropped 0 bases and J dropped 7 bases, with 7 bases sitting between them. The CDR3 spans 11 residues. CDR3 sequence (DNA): TGTGCCTGGAGTGTCGGGGGAGAGCAGTACTTC. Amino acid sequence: CAWSVGGEQYF.

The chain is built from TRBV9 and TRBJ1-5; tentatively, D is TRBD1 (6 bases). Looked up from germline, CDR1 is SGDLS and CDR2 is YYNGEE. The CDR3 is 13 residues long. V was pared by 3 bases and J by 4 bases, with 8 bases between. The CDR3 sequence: CASSETGNQPQHF. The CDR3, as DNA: TGTGCCAGCAGCGAGACAGGTAATCAGCCCCAGCATTTT.

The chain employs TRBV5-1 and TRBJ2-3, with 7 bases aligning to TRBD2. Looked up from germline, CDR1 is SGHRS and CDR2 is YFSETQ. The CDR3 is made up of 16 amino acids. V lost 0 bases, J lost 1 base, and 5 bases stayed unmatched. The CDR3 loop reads CASSLETAGGTDTQYF. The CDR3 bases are TGCGCCAGCAGCTTGGAAACGGCGGGGGGCACAGATACGCAGTATTTT.

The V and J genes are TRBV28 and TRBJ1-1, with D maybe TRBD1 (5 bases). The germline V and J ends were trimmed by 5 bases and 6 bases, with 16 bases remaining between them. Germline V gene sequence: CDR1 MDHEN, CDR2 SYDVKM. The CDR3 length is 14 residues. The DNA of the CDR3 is TGTGCCAGCAGTACGGTAGGGGCATCCTCTGAAGCTTTCTTT. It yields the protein CASSTVGASSEAFF.

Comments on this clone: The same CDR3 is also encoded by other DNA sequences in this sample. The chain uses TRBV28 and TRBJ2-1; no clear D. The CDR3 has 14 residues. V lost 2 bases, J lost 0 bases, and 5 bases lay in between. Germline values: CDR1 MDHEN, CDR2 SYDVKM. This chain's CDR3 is CASSLGSSYNEQFF. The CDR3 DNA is TGTGCCAGCAGTTTAGGTAGCTCCTACAATGAGCAGTTCTTC.

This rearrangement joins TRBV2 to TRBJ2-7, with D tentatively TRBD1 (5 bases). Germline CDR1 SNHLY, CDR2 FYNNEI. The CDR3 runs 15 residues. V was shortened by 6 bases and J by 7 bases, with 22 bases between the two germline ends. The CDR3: CASSRVRLTELEQYF. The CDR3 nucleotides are TGTGCCAGCAGCCGCGTGAGGCTGACAGAATTAGAGCAGTACTTC.

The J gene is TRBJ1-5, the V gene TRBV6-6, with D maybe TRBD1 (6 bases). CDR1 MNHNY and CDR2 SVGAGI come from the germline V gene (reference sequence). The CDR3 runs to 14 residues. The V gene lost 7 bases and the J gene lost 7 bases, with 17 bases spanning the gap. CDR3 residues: CASTKDSRGQPQHF. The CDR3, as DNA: TGTGCCAGCACCAAGGACAGTCGAGGACAGCCCCAGCATTTT.

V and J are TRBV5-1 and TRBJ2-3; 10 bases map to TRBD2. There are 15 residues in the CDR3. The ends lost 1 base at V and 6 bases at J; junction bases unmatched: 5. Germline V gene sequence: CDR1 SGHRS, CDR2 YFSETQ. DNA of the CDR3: TGCGCCAGCAGCTTGACAGCGGGGGGGTGGGATACGCAGTATTTT. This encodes CASSLTAGGWDTQYF.

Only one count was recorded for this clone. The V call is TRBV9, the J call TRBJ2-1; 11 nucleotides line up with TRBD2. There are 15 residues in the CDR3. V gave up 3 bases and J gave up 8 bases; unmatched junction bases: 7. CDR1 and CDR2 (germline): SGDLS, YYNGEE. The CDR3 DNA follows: TGTGCCAGCAGCGGAGGGGGACTAGCGGTACATGAGCAGTTCTTC. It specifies CASSGGGLAVHEQFF.

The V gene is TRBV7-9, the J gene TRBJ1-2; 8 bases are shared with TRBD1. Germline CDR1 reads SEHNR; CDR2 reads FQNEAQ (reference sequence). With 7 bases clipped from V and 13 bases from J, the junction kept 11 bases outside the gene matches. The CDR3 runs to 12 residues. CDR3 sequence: CASTLGQGRTTF. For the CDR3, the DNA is TGTGCCAGCACCCTCGGACAGGGCAGGACCACCTTC.

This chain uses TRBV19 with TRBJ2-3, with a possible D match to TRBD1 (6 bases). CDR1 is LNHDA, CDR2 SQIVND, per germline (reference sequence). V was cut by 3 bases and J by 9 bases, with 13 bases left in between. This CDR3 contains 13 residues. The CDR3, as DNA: TGTGCCAGTAGTATTGTACAGGGCAGAACGCAGTATTTT. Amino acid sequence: CASSIVQGRTQYF.

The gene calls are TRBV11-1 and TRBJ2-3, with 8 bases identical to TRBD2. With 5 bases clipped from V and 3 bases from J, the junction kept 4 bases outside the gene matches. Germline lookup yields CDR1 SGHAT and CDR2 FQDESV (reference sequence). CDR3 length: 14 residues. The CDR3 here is CASSAGLATDTQYF. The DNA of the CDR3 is TGTGCCAGCAGCGCAGGACTAGCAACAGATACGCAGTATTTT.

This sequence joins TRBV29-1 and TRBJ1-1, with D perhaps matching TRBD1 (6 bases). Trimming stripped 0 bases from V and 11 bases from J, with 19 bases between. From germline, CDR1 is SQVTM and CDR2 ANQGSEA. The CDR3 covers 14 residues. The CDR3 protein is CSVEDPRQGLAAFF. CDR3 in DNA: TGCAGCGTTGAAGATCCGAGGCAGGGGTTAGCCGCTTTCTTT.

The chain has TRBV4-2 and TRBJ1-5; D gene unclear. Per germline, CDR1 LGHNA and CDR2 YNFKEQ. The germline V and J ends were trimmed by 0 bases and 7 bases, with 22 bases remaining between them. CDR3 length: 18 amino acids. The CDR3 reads CASSQDYLREGSYQPQHF. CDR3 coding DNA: TGTGCCAGCAGCCAAGATTATTTACGTGAGGGATCGTACCAGCCCCAGCATTTT.

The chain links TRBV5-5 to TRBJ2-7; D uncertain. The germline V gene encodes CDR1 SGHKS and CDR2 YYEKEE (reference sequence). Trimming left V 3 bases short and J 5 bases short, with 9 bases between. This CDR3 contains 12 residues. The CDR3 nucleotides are TGTGCCAGCAGCTCGAGTTCACACGAGCAGTACTTC. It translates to CASSSSSHEQYF. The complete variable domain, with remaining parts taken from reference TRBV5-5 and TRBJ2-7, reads DAGVTQSPTHLIKTRGQQVTLRCSPISGHKSVSWYQQVLGQGPQFIFQYYEKEERGRGNFPDRFSARQFPNYSSELNVNALLLGDSALYLCASSSSSHEQYFGPGTRLTVT.

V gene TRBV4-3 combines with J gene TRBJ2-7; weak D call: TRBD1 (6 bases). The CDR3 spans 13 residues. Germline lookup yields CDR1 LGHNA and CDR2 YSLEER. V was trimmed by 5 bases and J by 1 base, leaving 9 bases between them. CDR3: CASSSGASYEQYF. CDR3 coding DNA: TGCGCCAGCAGCTCAGGGGCTTCCTACGAGCAGTACTTC.

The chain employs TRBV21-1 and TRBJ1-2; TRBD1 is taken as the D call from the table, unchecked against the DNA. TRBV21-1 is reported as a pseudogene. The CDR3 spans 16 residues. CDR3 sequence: CASSKAKQGTNYGYTF. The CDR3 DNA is TGTGCCAGCAGCAAAGCTAAACAGGGTACTAACTATGGCTACACCTTC.

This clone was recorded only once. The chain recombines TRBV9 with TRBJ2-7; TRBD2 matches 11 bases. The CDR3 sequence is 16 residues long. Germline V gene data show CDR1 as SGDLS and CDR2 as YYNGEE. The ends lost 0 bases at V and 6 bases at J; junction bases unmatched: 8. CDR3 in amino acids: CASSVDPSGRISEQYF. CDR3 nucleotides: TGTGCCAGCAGCGTAGATCCTAGCGGGAGGATTTCCGAGCAGTACTTC.

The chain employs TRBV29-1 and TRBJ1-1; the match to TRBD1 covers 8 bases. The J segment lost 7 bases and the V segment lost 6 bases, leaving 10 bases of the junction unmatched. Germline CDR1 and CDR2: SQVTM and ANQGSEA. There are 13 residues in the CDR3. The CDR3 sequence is CSVQTGEGSEAFF. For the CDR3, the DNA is TGCAGCGTCCAGACAGGGGAGGGTAGTGAAGCTTTCTTT.

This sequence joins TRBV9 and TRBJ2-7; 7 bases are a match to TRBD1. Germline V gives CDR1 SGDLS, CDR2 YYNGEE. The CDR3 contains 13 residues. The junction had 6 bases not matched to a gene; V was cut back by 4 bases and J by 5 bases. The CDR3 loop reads CASSLTGRNEQYF. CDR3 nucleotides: TGTGCCAGCAGCTTGACAGGGCGGAACGAGCAGTACTTC.

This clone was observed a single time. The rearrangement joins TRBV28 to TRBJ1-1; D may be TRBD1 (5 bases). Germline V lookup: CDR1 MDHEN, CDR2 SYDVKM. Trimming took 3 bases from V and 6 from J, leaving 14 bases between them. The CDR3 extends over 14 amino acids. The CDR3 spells CASSFESGRAEAFF. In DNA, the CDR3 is TGTGCCAGCAGTTTTGAATCAGGGAGGGCTGAAGCTTTCTTT. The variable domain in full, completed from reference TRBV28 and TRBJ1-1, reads DVKVTQSSRYLVKRTGEKVFLECVQDMDHENMFWYRQDPGLGLRLIYFSYDVKMKEKGDIPEGYSVSREKKERFSLILESASTNQTSMYLCASSFESGRAEAFFGQGTRLTVV.

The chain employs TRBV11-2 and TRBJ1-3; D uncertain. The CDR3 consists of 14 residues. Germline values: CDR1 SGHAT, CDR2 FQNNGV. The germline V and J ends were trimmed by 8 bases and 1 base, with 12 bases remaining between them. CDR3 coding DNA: TGTGCCAGCGGAGGCTTAAGGTCTGGAAACACCATATATTTT. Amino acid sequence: CASGGLRSGNTIYF.

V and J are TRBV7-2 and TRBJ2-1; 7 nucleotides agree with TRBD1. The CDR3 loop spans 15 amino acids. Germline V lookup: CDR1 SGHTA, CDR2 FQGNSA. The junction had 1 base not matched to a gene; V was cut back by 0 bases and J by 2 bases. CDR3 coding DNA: TGTGCCAGCAGCTTAGCAGGACAGGCCTACAATGAGCAGTTCTTC. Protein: CASSLAGQAYNEQFF.

The CDR3 DNA reads as TGTGCCAGCAGCAGGGGGGAACAAGAGACCCAGTACTTC. As protein: CASSRGEQETQYF. The V gene is TRBV2, the J gene TRBJ2-5; a possible D gene is TRBD1 (7 bases). Germline-derived CDR1 and CDR2 are SNHLY and FYNNEI. The V gene lost 6 bases and the J gene lost 2 bases, with 10 bases spanning the gap. This CDR3 is built from 13 residues. The complete variable domain, with remaining parts taken from reference TRBV2 and TRBJ2-5, reads EPEVTQTPSHQVTQMGQEVILRCVPISNHLYFYWYRQILGQKVEFLVSFYNNEISEKSEIFDDQFSVERPDGSNFTLKIRSTKLEDSAMYFCASSRGEQETQYFGPGTRLLVL.

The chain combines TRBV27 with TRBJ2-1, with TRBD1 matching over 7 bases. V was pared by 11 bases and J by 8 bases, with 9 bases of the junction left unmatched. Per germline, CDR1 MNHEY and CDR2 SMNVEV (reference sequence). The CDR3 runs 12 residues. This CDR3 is CAVHDRVDEQFF. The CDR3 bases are TGTGCCGTCCATGACAGGGTCGATGAGCAGTTCTTC.